This TCR beta chain was documented in a study of cytomegalovirus exposure and HLA in healthy donors. Study in general: Previous work identified 100 million or so unique TCR beta sequences from around 170 million T cells.

Study results and caveats: Later analysis suggested links between common viral pathogens and several top significant clusters. Earlier findings revealed that most TCR beta V segments proved productive either about 87% or about 30% of the time.

The PCR used 60 Vbeta and 13 Jbeta primers. Using immunoSEQ multiplex PCR, the repertoire was profiled, and TCRdb retains in-frame clones only, with some absent. The sample holds 150,000 to 200,000 clones, 83% seen once. Note on this clone: The antigen is undetermined.

This CDR3 is built from 13 residues. CDR1 and CDR2 (germline): MDHEN, SYDVKM. V lost 4 bases to trimming and J lost 7 bases, with 13 bases between them. This TCR was recovered from a man aged 40-55 years in good health and CMV-seropositive. Sequencing was carried out using PBMCs. This chain connects TRBV28 to TRBJ1-1; no definite D call. CDR3 amino acids: CASSSQEVIEAFF. The CDR3 region has the DNA TGTGCCAGCAGTTCCCAGGAGGTCATTGAAGCTTTCTTT.